Listed below are T cell receptor beta chains from one sample, sequenced in a study of blood T cell repertoires in COVID-19. The data were produced by immunoSEQ multiplex PCR, yet TCRdb's version contains in-frame clones alone and is incomplete. The table shows approximately 280,000 clones, with roughly 90% occurring only once. Sequenced sample: peripheral blood. The receptors were sampled from a woman aged 25-40 years with COVID-19, enrolled during active disease. CDR3s include the opening cysteine and the closing phenylalanine or tryptophan. The D gene is left open where the match is weak. Rows give clone size only sometimes, using once, few, many, or a class for an expanded clone.

abundance	v_gene	d_gene	len	j_gene	CDR3nt	CDR3aa
NA	TRBV10-3	NA	17	TRBJ2-3	TGTGCCATCAGTGAGTCTCGACCCGCGGGCGGGATAGATACGCAGTATTTT	CAISESRPAGGIDTQYF
NA	TRBV28	TRBD2	14	TRBJ2-1	TGTGCCAGCAGTCCCGGGACTACACACAATGAGCAGTTCTTC	CASSPGTTHNEQFF
NA	TRBV28	NA	12	TRBJ1-5	TGTGCCAGCAGTATACTCCGTCAGCCCCAGCATTTT	CASSILRQPQHF
NA	TRBV18	NA	12	TRBJ2-7	TGTGCCAGCTCTCTGGGGCGGGGCGAGCAGTACTTC	CASSLGRGEQYF
once	TRBV19	TRBD1	12	TRBJ1-1	TGTGCCAGTAGATGGAACAGGGGGGAAGCTTTCTTT	CASRWNRGEAFF
NA	TRBV7-6	TRBD1	19	TRBJ2-6	TGTGCCAGCAGCCAGCGACAGGGCGACTCAAGCTCTGGGGCCAACGTCCTGACTTTC	CASSQRQGDSSSGANVLTF
NA	TRBV19	NA	15	TRBJ1-5	TGTGCCAGTATGGGCGACCTTAATCCCAATCAGCCCCAGCATTTT	CASMGDLNPNQPQHF
NA	TRBV2	NA	15	TRBJ1-5	TGTGCCAGCAGTGAAATAGACTTTAGCAATCAGCCCCAGCATTTT	CASSEIDFSNQPQHF
NA	TRBV5-8	TRBD1	14	TRBJ1-2	TGTGCCAGCAGCTTCATGACAGGGAGCTATGGCTACACCTTC	CASSFMTGSYGYTF
NA	TRBV29-1	NA	12	TRBJ2-2	TGCAGCGTTGGTCTATTTACCGGGGAGCTGTTTTTT	CSVGLFTGELFF
NA	TRBV3-1/TRBV3-2	NA	15	TRBJ1-1	TGTGCCAGCAGCCAAGGTTCAGGAACACAACGAAAGGCTTTCTTT	CASSQGSGTQRKAFF
NA	TRBV24-1	TRBD1	17	TRBJ2-2	TGTGCCACCAGAGCCCCGGGACAGGGGATGGGTGCCGGGGAGCTGTTTTTT	CATRAPGQGMGAGELFF
NA	TRBV2	TRBD2	16	TRBJ2-7	TGTGCCAGCAGTGAAATGGGTAGCGGGAGGGCCTACGAGCAGTACTTC	CASSEMGSGRAYEQYF
NA	TRBV24-1	NA	15	TRBJ2-1	TGTGCCACCAGTGACTCAGGCCGGGGGTCGGGTGAGCAGTTCTTC	CATSDSGRGSGEQFF
NA	TRBV28	TRBD2	18	TRBJ2-1	TGTGCCAGCAGTTGGGCTAGCGGGGGCCACCCTGCGATTAATGAGCAGTTCTTC	CASSWASGGHPAINEQFF
NA	TRBV7-2	TRBD2	17	TRBJ2-7	TGTGCCAGCAGCTTAGACGGGACTAGCGGGAGGGTCTACGAGCAGTACTTC	CASSLDGTSGRVYEQYF
NA	TRBV21-1	NA	14	TRBJ1-6	TGTGCCAGCAGCAAAAAGGGGGGGGTTTCACCCCTCCACTTT	CASSKKGGVSPLHF
NA	TRBV24-1	NA	14	TRBJ2-1	TGTGCCACCAGTGATAGGACACAATACAATGAGCAGTTCTTC	CATSDRTQYNEQFF
NA	TRBV7-6	TRBD1	15	TRBJ2-1	TGTGCCAGCAGCTTAGTGGTGACAGGGGGATATGAGCAGTTCTTC	CASSLVVTGGYEQFF
NA	TRBV7-2	NA	16	TRBJ2-2	TGTGCCAGCAGCTTGCTTGGAGGGAGAGGGGGCGGGCAGCTGTTTTTT	CASSLLGGRGGGQLFF
NA	TRBV19	TRBD2	15	TRBJ2-1	TGTGCCAGTAGTGGGCGTCTAGCGGGAGTCGGTGAGCAGTTCTTC	CASSGRLAGVGEQFF
NA	TRBV5-1	NA	14	TRBJ1-1	TGCGCCAGCAGCTTGGTGCGGATGAACACTGAAGCTTTCTTT	CASSLVRMNTEAFF